These T cell receptor beta chains were read from a single sample in a study of shared clonotypes between healthy human individuals. Method: immunoSEQ multiplex PCR; TCRdb's copy keeps in-frame clones and lacks some. The data contain some 1 million clones, under 80% of them singletons. Sequencing input: memory CD4+ T cells sorted from blood. These receptors were obtained from a man aged 18 to 30 in good health. The CDR3 runs from the conserved cysteine through the conserved F or W. The order of the fields is clone size, D gene, V gene, J gene, CDR3 protein, CDR3 DNA. A D gene is named only where the DNA matches it firmly. Rows may omit the clone size; those that give it use once, few, many or a size class.

>once|TRBD2|TRBV19|TRBJ2-3
CASSLGLAGVTDTQYF
TGTGCCAGTAGTCTCGGACTAGCGGGAGTGACAGATACGCAGTATTTT
>NA|NA|TRBV7-6|TRBJ2-2
CASSSGLYTGELFF
TGTGCCAGCAGCTCGGGGCTTTACACCGGGGAGCTGTTTTTT
>NA|TRBD2|TRBV30|TRBJ2-1
CAWSLSGRATYNEQFF
TGTGCCTGGAGTCTCAGCGGGAGGGCCACCTACAATGAGCAGTTCTTC
>NA|NA|TRBV5-1|TRBJ2-7
CASSLRDEQYF
TGCGCCAGCAGCTTGCGTGACGAGCAGTACTTC
>few|NA|TRBV19|TRBJ1-5
CASSPGNLPNNQPQHF
TGTGCCAGTAGCCCGGGCAACCTGCCTAACAATCAGCCCCAGCATTTT
>once|NA|TRBV19|TRBJ2-2
CASSRQGITGELFF
TGTGCCAGTAGTCGGCAGGGGATCACCGGGGAGCTGTTTTTT
>NA|NA|TRBV4-1|TRBJ2-5
CASSHPLGTQYF
TGCGCCAGCAGCCATCCCCTGGGGACCCAGTACTTC
>NA|TRBD1|TRBV29-1|TRBJ2-3
CSVHTSKGAATDTQYF
TGCAGCGTTCATACCTCTAAGGGGGCGGCCACAGATACGCAGTATTTT
>NA|NA|TRBV6-5|TRBJ1-2
CASRKQGLNYGYTF
TGTGCCAGCAGGAAACAGGGCTTAAACTATGGCTACACCTTC
>NA|TRBD1|TRBV7-9|TRBJ1-5
CASSSGSGTANNQPQHF
TGTGCCAGCAGCTCCGGAAGTGGGACAGCAAACAATCAGCCCCAGCATTTT
>NA|NA|TRBV18|TRBJ2-7
CASSPGTQSYEQYF
TGTGCCAGCTCTCCCGGGACACAGAGCTACGAGCAGTACTTC
>NA|TRBD1|TRBV18|TRBJ2-6
CASSPQQGARGGANVLTF
TGTGCCAGCTCACCTCAGCAGGGGGCGCGCGGTGGGGCCAACGTCCTGACTTTC
>many|TRBD1|TRBV2|TRBJ2-7
CASRRTGDEQYF
TGTGCCAGCCGCCGGACAGGGGACGAGCAGTACTTC
>NA|NA|TRBV28|TRBJ1-1
CASSLPFGSGGTEAFF
TGTGCCAGCAGTTTACCTTTCGGATCCGGGGGCACTGAAGCTTTCTTT
>NA|NA|TRBV18|TRBJ2-7
CASSWSQRSRNEQYF
TGTGCCAGCTCATGGTCCCAACGCTCCCGGAACGAGCAGTACTTC
>few|NA|TRBV10-2|TRBJ1-6
CASRTGTVDNSPLHF
TGCGCCAGCAGAACAGGGACGGTGGATAATTCACCCCTCCACTTT
>NA|NA|TRBV6-5|TRBJ2-2
CASKGEGRTGELFF
TGTGCCAGCAAGGGGGAGGGCCGTACCGGGGAGCTGTTTTTT
>few|TRBD2|TRBV5-1|TRBJ2-7
CASSLGLAGNLGYEQYF
TGCGCCAGCAGCTTAGGACTAGCGGGGAACTTAGGCTACGAGCAGTACTTC
>once|NA|TRBV6-5|TRBJ2-2
CASSPRVFGTGELFF
TGTGCCAGCAGTCCTAGGGTGTTCGGCACCGGGGAGCTGTTTTTT
>NA|TRBD1|TRBV10-3|TRBJ1-4
CAIRQSGGDNEKLFF
TGTGCCATCCGACAGTCAGGGGGTGATAATGAAAAACTGTTTTTT
>NA|TRBD2|TRBV5-1|TRBJ2-2
CASKLAGEIGELFF
TGCGCCAGTAAACTAGCGGGAGAGATTGGGGAGCTGTTTTTT
>NA|NA|TRBV19|TRBJ1-1
CASTTAGTLNTEAFF
TGTGCCAGTACAACCGCCGGGACACTGAACACTGAAGCTTTCTTT
>NA|NA|TRBV18|TRBJ2-5
CASSPPSGHETQYF
TGTGCCAGCTCACCACCGTCGGGCCACGAGACCCAGTACTTC
>few|TRBD1|TRBV30|TRBJ1-4
CAWSSPDRGEKLFF
TGTGCCTGGAGTTCCCCGGACAGGGGTGAAAAACTGTTTTTT
>NA|NA|TRBV19|TRBJ2-1
CASSMSRSLFPGEQFF
TGTGCCAGTAGTATGAGTCGGTCCCTCTTCCCAGGTGAGCAGTTCTTC
>NA|NA|TRBV7-8|TRBJ2-5
CASSSDTGIWETQYF
TGTGCCAGCAGCTCGGATACCGGAATATGGGAGACCCAGTACTTC
>NA|TRBD1|TRBV13|TRBJ1-4
CASSTRTGLNEKLFF
TGTGCCAGCAGCACCCGGACAGGCCTTAATGAAAAACTGTTTTTT
>NA|NA|TRBV28|TRBJ1-4
CASSVGGLNEKLFF
TGTGCCAGCAGTGTAGGGGGGTTGAATGAAAAACTGTTTTTT
>NA|NA|TRBV19|TRBJ2-1
CASSKVFSYNEQFF
TGTGCCAGTAGTAAGGTTTTCTCCTACAATGAGCAGTTCTTC
>NA|NA|TRBV11-2|TRBJ2-2
CASSEASLNTGELFF
TGTGCCAGCAGCGAGGCTAGCTTAAACACCGGGGAGCTGTTTTTT
>NA|TRBD1|TRBV5-6|TRBJ1-4
CASSFISGDRGIF
TGTGCCAGCAGCTTCATCAGCGGGGACAGGGGGATTTTT